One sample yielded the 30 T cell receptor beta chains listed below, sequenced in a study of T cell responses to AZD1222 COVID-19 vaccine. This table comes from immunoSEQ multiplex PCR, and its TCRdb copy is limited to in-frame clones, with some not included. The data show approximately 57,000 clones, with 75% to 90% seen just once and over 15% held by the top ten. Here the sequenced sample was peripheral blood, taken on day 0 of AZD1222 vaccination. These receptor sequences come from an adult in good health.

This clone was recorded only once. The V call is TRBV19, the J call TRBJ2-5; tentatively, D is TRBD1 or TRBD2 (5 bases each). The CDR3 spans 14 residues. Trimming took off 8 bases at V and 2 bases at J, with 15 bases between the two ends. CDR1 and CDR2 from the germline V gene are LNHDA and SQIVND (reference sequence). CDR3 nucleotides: TGTGCCAGTTCGCCCGGGACGGTTCAAGAGACCCAGTACTTC. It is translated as CASSPGTVQETQYF.

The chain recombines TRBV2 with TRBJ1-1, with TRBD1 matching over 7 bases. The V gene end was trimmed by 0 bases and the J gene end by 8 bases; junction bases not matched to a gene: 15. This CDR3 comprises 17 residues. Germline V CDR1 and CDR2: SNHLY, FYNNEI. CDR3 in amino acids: CASSEASRQGPYLEAFF. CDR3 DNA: TGTGCCAGCAGTGAAGCGTCCAGACAGGGTCCATACCTCGAAGCTTTCTTT.

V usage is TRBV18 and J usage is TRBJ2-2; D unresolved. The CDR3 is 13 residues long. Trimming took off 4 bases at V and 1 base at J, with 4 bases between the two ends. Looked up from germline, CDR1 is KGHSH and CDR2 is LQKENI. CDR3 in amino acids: CASSQLNTGELFF. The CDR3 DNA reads TGTGCCAGCTCACAACTGAACACCGGGGAGCTGTTTTTT.

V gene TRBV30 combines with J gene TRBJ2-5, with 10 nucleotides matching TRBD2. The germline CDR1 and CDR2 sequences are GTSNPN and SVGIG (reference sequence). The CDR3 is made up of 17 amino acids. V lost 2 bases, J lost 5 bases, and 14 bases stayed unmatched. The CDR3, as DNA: TGTGCCTGGAGTCTAACTAGCGGGGCTCTCCGCGGGGAGACCCAGTACTTC. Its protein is CAWSLTSGALRGETQYF. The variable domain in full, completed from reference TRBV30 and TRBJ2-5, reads SQTIHQWPATLVQPVGSPLSLECTVEGTSNPNLYWYRQAAGRGLQLLFYSVGIGQISSEVPQNLSASRPQDRQFILSSKKLLLSDSGFYLCAWSLTSGALRGETQYFGPGTRLLVL.

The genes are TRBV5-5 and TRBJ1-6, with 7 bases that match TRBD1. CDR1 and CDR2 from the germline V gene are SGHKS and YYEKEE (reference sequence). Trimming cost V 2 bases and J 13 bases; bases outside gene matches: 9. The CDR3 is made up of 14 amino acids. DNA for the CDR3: TGTGCCAGCAGCTTACTTCAGGGGGAAGGGCCCCTCCACTTT. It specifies CASSLLQGEGPLHF.

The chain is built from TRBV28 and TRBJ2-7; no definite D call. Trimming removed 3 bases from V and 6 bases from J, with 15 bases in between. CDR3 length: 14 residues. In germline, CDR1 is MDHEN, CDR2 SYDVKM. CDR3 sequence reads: CASSFRAPSSEQYF. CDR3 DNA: TGTGCCAGCAGTTTCAGAGCCCCGAGCAGCGAGCAGTACTTC.

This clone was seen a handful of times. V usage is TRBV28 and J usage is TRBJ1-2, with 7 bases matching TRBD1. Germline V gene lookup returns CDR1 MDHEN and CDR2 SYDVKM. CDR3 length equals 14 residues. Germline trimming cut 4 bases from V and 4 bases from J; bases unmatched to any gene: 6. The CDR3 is CASSWNDRAYGYTF. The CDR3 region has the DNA TGTGCCAGCAGTTGGAATGACAGGGCCTATGGCTACACCTTC.

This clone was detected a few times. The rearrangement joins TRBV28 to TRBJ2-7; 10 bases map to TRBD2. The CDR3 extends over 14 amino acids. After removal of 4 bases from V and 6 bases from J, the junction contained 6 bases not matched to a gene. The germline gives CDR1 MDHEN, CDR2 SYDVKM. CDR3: CASSYLAGVVEQYF. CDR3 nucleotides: TGTGCCAGCAGTTACCTAGCGGGAGTAGTCGAGCAGTACTTC.

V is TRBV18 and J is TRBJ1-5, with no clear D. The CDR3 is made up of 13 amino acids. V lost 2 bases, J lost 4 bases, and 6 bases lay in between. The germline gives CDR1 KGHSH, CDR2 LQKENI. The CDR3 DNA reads TGTGCCAGCTCACCAGGAATAAATCAGCCCCAGCATTTT. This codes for CASSPGINQPQHF.

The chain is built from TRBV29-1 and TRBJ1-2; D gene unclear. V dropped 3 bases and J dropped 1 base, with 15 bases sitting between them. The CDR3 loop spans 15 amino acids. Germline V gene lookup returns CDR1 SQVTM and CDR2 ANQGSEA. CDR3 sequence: CSVELGPALNYGYTF. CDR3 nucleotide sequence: TGCAGCGTTGAGCTCGGTCCGGCTCTTAACTATGGCTACACCTTC.

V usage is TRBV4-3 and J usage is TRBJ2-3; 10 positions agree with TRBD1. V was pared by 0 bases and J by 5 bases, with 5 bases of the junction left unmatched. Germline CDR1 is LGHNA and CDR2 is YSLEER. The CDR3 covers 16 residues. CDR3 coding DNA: TGCGCCAGCAGCCAAGATGGGGACAGGGGCATAGATACGCAGTATTTT. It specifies CASSQDGDRGIDTQYF.

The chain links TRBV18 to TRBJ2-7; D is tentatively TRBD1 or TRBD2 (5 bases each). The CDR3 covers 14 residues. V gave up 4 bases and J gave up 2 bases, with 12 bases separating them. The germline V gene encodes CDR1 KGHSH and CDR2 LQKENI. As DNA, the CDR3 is TGTGCCAGCTCACAGGCAGGGACCCCCTACGAGCAGTACTTC. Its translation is CASSQAGTPYEQYF. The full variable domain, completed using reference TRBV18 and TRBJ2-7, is NAGVMQNPRHLVRRRGQEARLRCSPMKGHSHVYWYRQLPEEGLKFMVYLQKENIIDESGMPKERFSAEFPKEGPSILRIQQVVRGDSAAYFCASSQAGTPYEQYFGPGTRLTVT.

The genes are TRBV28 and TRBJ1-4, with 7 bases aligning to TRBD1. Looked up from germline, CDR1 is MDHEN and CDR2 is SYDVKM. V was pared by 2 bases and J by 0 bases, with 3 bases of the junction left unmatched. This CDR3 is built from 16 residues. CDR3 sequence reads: CASSLRGQTTNEKLFF. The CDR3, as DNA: TGTGCCAGCAGTTTAAGGGGACAGACAACTAATGAAAAACTGTTTTTT.

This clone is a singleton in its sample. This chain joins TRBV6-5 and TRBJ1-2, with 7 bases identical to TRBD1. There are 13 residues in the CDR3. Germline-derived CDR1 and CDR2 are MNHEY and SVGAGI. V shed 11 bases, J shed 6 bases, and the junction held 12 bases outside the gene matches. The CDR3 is CASRDSHRNGYTF. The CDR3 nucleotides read TGTGCCTCCCGGGACAGCCATCGTAATGGCTACACCTTC.

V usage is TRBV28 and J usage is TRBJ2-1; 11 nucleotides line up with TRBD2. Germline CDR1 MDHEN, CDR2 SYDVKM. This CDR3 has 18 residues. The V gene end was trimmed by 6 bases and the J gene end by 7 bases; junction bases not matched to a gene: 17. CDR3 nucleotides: TGTGCCAGCAGCCCTACTAGCGGGAGTGAGTTAATGAGGAATGAGCAGTTCTTC. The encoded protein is CASSPTSGSELMRNEQFF. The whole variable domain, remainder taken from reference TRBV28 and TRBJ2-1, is DVKVTQSSRYLVKRTGEKVFLECVQDMDHENMFWYRQDPGLGLRLIYFSYDVKMKEKGDIPEGYSVSREKKERFSLILESASTNQTSMYLCASSPTSGSELMRNEQFFGPGTRLTVL.

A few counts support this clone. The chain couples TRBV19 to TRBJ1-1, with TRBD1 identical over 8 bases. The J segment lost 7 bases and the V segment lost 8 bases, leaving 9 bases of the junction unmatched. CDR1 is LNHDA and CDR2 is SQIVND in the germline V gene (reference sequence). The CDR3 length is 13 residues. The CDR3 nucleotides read TGTGCCAGTGGGGACAGGAGAACGGTTGAAGCTTTCTTT. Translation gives CASGDRRTVEAFF.

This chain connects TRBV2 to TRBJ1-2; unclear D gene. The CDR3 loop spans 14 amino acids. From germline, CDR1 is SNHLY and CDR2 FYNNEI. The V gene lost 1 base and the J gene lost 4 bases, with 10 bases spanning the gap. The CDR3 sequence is CASSEDGNPYGYTF. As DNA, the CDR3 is TGTGCCAGCAGTGAAGATGGGAACCCCTATGGCTACACCTTC.

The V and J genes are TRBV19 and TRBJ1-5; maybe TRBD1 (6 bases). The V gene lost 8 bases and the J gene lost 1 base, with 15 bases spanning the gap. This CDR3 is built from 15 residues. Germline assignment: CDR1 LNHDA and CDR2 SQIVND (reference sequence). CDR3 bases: TGTGCCAGTCGACAGGACCCCACGAGCAATCAGCCCCAGCATTTT. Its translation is CASRQDPTSNQPQHF.

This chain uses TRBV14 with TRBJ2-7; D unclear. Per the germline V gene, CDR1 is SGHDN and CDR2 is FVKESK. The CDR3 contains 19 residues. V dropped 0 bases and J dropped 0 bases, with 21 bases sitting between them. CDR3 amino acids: CASSQDIARKIRTSYEQYF. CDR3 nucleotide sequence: TGTGCCAGCAGCCAAGATATAGCCAGAAAAATACGTACCTCCTACGAGCAGTACTTC. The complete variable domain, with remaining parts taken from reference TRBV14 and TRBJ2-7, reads EAGVTQFPSHSVIEKGQTVTLRCDPISGHDNLYWYRRVMGKEIKFLLHFVKESKQDESGMPNNRFLAERTGGTYSTLKVQPAELEDSGVYFCASSQDIARKIRTSYEQYFGPGTRLTVT.

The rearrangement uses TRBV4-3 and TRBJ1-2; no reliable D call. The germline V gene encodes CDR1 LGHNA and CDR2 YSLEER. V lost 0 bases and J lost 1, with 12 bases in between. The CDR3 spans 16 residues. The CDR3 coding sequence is TGCGCCAGCAGCCAAGATCTTTATAAGGTTAACTATGGCTACACCTTC. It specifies CASSQDLYKVNYGYTF.

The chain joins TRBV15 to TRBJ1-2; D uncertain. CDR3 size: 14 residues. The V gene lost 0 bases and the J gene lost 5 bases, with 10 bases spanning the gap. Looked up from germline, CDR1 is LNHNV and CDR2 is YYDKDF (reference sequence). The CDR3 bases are TGTGCCACCAGCAGAGAGACGGGAAGTTATGGCTACACCTTC. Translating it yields CATSRETGSYGYTF.

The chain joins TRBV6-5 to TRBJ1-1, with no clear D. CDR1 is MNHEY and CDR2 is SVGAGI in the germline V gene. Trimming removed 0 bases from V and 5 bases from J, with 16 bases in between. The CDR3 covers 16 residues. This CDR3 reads CASSYSSALAWTEAFF. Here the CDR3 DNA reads TGTGCCAGCAGTTACTCGAGCGCCCTCGCCTGGACTGAAGCTTTCTTT.

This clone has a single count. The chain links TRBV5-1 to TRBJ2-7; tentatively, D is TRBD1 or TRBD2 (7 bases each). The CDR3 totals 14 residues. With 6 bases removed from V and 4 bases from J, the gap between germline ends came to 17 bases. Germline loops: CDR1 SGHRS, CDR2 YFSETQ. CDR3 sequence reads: CASTRGGARYEQYF. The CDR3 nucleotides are TGCGCCAGCACCAGGGGGGGGGCGCGGTACGAGCAGTACTTC.

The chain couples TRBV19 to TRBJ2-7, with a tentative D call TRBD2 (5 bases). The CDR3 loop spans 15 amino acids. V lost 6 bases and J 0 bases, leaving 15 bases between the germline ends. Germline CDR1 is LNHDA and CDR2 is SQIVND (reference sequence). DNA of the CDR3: TGTGCCAGTAGCCGGACTTTCCAAAGCTCCTACGAGCAGTACTTC. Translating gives CASSRTFQSSYEQYF.

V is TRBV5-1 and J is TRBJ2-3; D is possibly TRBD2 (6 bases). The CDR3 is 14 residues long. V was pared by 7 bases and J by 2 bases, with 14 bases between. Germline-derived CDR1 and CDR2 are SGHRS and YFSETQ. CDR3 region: CASSEGRSTDTQYF. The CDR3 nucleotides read TGCGCCAGCTCGGAGGGGAGGTCCACAGATACGCAGTATTTT.

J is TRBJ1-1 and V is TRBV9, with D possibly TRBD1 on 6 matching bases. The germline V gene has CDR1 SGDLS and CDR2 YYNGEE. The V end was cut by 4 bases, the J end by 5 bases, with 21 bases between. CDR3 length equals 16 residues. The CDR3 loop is CASSQGIGTGKTEAFF. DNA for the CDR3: TGTGCCAGCAGCCAGGGGATCGGGACGGGAAAAACTGAAGCTTTCTTT.

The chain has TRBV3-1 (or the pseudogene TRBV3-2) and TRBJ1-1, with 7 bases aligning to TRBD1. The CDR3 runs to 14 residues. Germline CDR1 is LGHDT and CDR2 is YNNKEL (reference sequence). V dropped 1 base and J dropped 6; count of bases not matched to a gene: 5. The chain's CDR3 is CASSQGGGWSEAFF. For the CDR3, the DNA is TGTGCCAGCAGCCAAGGAGGGGGCTGGTCTGAAGCTTTCTTT.

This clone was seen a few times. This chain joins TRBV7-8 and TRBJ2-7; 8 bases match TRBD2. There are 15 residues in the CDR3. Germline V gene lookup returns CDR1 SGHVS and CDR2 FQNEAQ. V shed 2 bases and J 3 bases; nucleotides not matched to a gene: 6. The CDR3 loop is CASSLYRGRIYEQYF. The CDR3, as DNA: TGTGCCAGCAGCTTATACCGCGGGAGGATCTACGAGCAGTACTTC.

The chain's CDR3 is CASSLRDGSSGANVLTF. The DNA of the CDR3 is TGTGCCAGCAGTTTAAGGGACGGGAGCTCTGGGGCCAACGTCCTGACTTTC. The chain couples TRBV28 to TRBJ2-6, with D perhaps matching TRBD2 (6 bases). Trimming pared 2 bases from V and 0 bases from J, leaving 11 bases between. The CDR3 totals 17 residues. Germline CDR1 reads MDHEN; CDR2 reads SYDVKM.

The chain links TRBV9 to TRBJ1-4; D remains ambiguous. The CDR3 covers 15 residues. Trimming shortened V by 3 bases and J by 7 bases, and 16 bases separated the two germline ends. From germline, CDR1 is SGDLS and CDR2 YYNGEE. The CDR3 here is CASSERVGYGEKLFF. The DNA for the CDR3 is TGTGCCAGCAGCGAGAGGGTGGGATACGGTGAAAAACTGTTTTTT.